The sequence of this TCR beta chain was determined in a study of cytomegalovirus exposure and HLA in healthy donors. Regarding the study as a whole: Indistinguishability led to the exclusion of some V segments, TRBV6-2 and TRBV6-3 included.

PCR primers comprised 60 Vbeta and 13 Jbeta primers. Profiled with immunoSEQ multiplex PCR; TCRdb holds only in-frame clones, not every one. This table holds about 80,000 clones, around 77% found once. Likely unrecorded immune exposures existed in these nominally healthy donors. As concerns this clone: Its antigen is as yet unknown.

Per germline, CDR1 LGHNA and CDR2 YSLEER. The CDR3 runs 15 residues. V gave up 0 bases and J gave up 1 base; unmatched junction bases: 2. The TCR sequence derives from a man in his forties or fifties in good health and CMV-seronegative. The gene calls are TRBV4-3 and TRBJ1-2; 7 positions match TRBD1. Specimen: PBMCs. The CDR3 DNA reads TGCGCCAGCAGCCAAGAGGGGACAGATAACTATGGCTACACCTTC. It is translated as CASSQEGTDNYGYTF.